The 5 T cell receptor beta chains below all came from one sample that was sequenced in a study of tumor and adjacent non-tumor tissue in lung cancer listed by TCRdb under 2018. Libraries were made using multiplex PCR. Sequencing used an Illumina HiSeq 2500. TCRbeta libraries were constructed through three rounds of nested PCR with primers (Table S4) according to protocols adapted from ARM-PCR. In TCRdb, the public reads were trimmed at Q25 with fastp and aligned with MiXCR, with productive beta chains retained. A single entry per CDR3 protein holds the most common genes and DNA from its merged rows. For this sample the table gives 44,000 or so distinct CDR3 sequences, of which less than 70% were detected only once. The top ten constitute around 17% of the sample. RNA was isolated from bulk unsorted tissue, and RNA quality was assessed with a NanoDrop ND-1000 and an Agilent 2100. The normal lung samples consisted of distant non-tumor tissue collected more than 3 cm from the tumor edge.

The sequencing input was distant non-tumor lung tissue. These receptors were obtained from a woman aged 40 to 50 with non-small cell lung cancer.

The chain joins TRBV20-1 to TRBJ2-6; the match to TRBD1 covers 7 bases. Germline V gives CDR1 DFQATT, CDR2 SNEGSKA (reference sequence). The V gene end was trimmed by 6 bases and the J gene end by 2 bases; junction bases not matched to a gene: 7. The CDR3 sequence is 15 residues long. CDR3 sequence (DNA): TGCAGTGCAGCAACAGGGGTAGCTGGGGCCAACGTCCTGACTTTC. Encoded protein: CSAATGVAGANVLTF.

A remark on this clonotype: The junction does not match germline at one end; this may be a read error. V is TRBV4-1 and J is TRBJ1-2, with no clear D. Germline lookup yields CDR1 MGHRA and CDR2 YSYEKL. CDR3 length equals 14 residues. In nucleotides, the CDR3 is TGCGCCATCAGCCAAGTGCGGGGTGACCATGGCCACACCTTC. Translating it yields CAISQVRGDHGHTF.

This clonotype has only a few counts. A read error may account for a junction end that differs from germline. V gene TRBV29-1 combines with J gene TRBJ2-1; 10 positions agree with TRBD2. Germline V gene sequence: CDR1 SQVTM, CDR2 ANQGSEA. This CDR3 has 16 residues. The CDR3: CSVRAGGSRSYNKQSF. The CDR3 DNA is TGCAGCGTTAGAGCGGGAGGGTCCCGTTCCTACAATAAGCAGTCCTTC.

This clonotype was seen once. V usage is TRBV24-1 and J usage is TRBJ2-2, with D possibly being TRBD2 (5 bases). This CDR3 is built from 15 residues. Trimming took 0 bases from V and 6 from J, leaving 10 bases between them. Germline V gives CDR1 KGHDR, CDR2 SFDVKD. CDR3 loop: CATSDLSSGAGELFF. CDR3 nucleotide sequence: TGTGCCACCAGTGATTTGTCGTCCGGGGCCGGGGAGCTGTTTTTT.

The V and J genes are TRBV20-1 and TRBJ1-6; no firm D call. CDR1 is DFQATT and CDR2 is SNEGSKA in the germline V gene (reference sequence). The CDR3 covers 15 residues. Trimming cost V 6 bases and J 4 bases, with 16 bases left between them. The CDR3 spells CSARNRAGYNSPLHF. CDR3 DNA: TGCAGTGCAAGAAACCGAGCAGGTTATAATTCACCCCTCCACTTT.